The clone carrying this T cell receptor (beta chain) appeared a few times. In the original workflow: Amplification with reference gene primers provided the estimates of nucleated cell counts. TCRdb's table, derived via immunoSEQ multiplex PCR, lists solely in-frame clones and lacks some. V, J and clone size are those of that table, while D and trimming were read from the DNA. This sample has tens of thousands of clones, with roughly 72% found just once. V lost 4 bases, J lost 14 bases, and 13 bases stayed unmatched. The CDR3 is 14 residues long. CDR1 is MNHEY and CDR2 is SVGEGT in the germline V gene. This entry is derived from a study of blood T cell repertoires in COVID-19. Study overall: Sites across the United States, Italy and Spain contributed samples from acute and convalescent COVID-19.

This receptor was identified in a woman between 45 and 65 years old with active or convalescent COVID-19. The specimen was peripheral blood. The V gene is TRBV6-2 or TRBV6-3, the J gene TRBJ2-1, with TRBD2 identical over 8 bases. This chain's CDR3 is CASSSTTLADLKFF. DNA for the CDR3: TGTGCCAGCAGTTCCACGACACTAGCGGACCTTAAGTTCTTC.